This paragraph covers one TCR beta chain sequence. Its antigen is unknown. These data are taken from a study of CD8+ T cells in alopecia areata. About the research overall: Treated patients were given oral tofacitinib, which was dosed at 5 to 10 mg twice daily. General observations from the study: Tofacitinib yielded significantly lower scalp clonality and fewer expanded CD8+ clones among the top 100. Numerous expanded lesional clones remained in scalp and blood during tofacitinib.

Trimming at V came to 5 bases and at J to 3 bases, leaving 6 bases not matched to a gene. The germline V gene has CDR1 SEHNR and CDR2 FQNEAQ (reference sequence). CDR3 size: 14 residues. RNA, once extracted, was reverse transcribed into cDNA for use as the sequencing template. Some clones are missing from TCRdb's copy, which holds only in-frame ones; the method was immunoSEQ multiplex PCR. Of about 180,000 clones in the sample, about 48% are singletons; the top ten hold 10% to 13%. The treatment denotes: oral pan-JAK inhibitor, 5-10 mg twice daily. Alopecia areata patients had lesional scalp punch biopsies and peripheral blood taken from them.

This sequence joins TRBV7-9 and TRBJ1-1; 7 bases fit TRBD1. This sample comprised CD8+ T cells sorted from blood, obtained at week 24, from a patient treated with tofacitinib. The sequence came from a human donor with alopecia areata. The CDR3 sequence is CASSPQGRYTEAFF. DNA for the CDR3: TGTGCCAGCAGCCCACAGGGGCGGTACACTGAAGCTTTCTTT.